This TCR beta chain was identified during a study of shared clonotypes between healthy human individuals. Naive CD8 cells lacked CD45RO and underwent positive selection for CCR7, leaving out terminally differentiated effector memory CD45RA+ cells. Notes on the study in general: Larger estimated richness was generally recorded for naive subsets relative to memory subsets. Large depth notwithstanding, sorted-subset sequencing proved incomplete by rarefaction.

CDR3 length: 12 residues. The germline V gene encodes CDR1 SQVTM and CDR2 ANQGSEA. V was trimmed by 3 bases and J by 2 bases, leaving 8 bases between them. TCRdb keeps only in-frame clones here, not all; method: immunoSEQ multiplex PCR. The sample carries roughly 2,000,000 clones, about 94% recorded once. To note about this clone: The target antigen is unknown.

The sample comprised naive CD8+ T cells sorted from blood. This TCR was sampled from a man between 18 and 35 years old in good health. V and J are TRBV29-1 and TRBJ2-7; no reliable D call. The CDR3 nucleotides read TGCAGCGTTGACAGAGTCACCTACGAGCAGTACTTC. Protein sequence: CSVDRVTYEQYF.